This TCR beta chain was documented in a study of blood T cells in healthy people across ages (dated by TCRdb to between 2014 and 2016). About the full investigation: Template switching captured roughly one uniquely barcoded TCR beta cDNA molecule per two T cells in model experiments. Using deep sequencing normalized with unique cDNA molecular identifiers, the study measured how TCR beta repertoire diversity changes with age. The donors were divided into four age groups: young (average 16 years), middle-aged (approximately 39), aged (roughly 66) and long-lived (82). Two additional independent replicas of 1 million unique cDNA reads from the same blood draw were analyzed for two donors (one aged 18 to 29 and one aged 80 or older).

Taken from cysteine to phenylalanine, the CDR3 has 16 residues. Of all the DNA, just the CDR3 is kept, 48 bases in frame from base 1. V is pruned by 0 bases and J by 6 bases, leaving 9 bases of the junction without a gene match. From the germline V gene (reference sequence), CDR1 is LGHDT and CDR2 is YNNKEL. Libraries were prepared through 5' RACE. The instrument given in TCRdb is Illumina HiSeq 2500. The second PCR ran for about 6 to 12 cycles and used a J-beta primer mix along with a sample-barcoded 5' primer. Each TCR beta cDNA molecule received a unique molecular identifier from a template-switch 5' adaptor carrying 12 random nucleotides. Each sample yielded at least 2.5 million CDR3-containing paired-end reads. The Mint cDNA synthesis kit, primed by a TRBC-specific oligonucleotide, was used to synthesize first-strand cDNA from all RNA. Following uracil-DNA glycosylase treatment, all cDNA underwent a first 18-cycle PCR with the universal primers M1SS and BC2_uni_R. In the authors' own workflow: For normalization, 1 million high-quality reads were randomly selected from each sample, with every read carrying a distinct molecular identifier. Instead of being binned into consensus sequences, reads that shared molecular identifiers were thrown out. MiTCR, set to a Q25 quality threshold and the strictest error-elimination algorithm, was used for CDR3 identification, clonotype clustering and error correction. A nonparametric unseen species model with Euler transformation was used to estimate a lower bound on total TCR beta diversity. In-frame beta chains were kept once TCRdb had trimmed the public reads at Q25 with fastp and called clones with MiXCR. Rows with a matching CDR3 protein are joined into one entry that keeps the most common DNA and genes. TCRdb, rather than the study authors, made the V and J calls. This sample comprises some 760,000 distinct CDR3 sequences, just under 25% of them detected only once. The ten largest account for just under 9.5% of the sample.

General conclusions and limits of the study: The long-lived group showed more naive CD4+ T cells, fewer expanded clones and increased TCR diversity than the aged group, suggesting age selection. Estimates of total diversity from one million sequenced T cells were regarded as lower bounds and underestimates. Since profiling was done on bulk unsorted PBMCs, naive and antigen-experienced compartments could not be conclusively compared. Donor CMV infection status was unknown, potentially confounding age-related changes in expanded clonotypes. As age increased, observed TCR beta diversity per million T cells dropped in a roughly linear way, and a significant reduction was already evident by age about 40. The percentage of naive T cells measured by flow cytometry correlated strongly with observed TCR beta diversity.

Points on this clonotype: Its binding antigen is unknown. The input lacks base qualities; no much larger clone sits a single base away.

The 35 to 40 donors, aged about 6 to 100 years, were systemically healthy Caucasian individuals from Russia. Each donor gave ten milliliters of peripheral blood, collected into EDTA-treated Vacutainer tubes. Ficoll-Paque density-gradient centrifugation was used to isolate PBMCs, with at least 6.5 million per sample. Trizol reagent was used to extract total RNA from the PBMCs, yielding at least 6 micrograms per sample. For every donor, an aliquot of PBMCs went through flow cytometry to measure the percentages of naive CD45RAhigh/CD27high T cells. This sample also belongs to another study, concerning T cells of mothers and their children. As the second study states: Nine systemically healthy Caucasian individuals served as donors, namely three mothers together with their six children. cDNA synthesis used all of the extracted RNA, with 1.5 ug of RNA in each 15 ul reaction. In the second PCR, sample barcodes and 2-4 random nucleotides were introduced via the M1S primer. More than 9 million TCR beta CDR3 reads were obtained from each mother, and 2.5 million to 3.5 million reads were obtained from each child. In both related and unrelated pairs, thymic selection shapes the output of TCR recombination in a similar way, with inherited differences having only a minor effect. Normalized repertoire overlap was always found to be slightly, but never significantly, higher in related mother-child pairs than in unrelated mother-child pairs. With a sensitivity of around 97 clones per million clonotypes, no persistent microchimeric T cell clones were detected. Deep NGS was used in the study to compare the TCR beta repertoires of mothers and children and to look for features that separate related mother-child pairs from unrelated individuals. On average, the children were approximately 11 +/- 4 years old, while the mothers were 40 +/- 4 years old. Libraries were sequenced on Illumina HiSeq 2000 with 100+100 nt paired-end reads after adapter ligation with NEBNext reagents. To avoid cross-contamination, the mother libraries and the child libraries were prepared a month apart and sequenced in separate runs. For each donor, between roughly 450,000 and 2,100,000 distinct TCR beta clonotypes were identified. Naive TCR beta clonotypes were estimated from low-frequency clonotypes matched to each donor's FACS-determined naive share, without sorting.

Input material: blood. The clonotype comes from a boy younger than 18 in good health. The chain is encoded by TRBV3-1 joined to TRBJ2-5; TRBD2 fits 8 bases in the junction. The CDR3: CASSQDIGLAFKTQYF. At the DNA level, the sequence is TGTGCCAGCAGCCAAGATATAGGACTAGCTTTCAAGACCCAGTACTTC.